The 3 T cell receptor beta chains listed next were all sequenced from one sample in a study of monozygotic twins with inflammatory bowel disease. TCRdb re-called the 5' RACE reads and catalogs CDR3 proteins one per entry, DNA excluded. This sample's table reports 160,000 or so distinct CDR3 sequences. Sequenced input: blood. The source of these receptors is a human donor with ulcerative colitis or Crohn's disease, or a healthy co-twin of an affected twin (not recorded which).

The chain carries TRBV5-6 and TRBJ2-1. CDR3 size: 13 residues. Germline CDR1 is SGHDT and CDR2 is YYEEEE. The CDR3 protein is CASSPTLYNEQFF.

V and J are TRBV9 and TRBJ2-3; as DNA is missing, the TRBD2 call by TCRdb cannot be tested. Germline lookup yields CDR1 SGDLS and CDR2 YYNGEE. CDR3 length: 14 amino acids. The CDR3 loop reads CASSPTGRTDTQYF.

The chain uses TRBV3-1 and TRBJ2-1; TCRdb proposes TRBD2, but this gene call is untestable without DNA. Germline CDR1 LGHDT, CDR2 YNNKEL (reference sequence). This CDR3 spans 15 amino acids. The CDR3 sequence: CASSQGLEGPGVQFF.